These 10 T cell receptor beta chains were sequenced from one sample in a study of shared clonotypes between healthy human individuals. Sequencing used immunoSEQ multiplex PCR; TCRdb keeps in-frame clones, though not all of them. Of some 2,100,000 clones in the sample, about 94% were seen once. Sample: naive CD4+ T cells sorted from blood. Sample subset: CD45RA+ positively selected. These receptor sequences come from a man younger than 30 in good health.

Note on this clone: This sample includes further DNA sequences coding for the same CDR3. This sequence joins TRBV11-1 and TRBJ1-1; D is ambiguous. Trimming stripped 1 base from V and 7 bases from J, with 10 bases between. Per germline, CDR1 SGHAT and CDR2 FQDESV (reference sequence). The CDR3 runs to 13 residues. DNA for the CDR3: TGTGCCAGCAGCTTAGATCCAGTAGATGAAGCTTTCTTT. It yields the protein CASSLDPVDEAFF.

The rearrangement links TRBV5-4 to TRBJ2-1, with D possibly TRBD1 on 7 matching bases. The V gene's germline CDR1 is SGHNT and CDR2 YYREEE (reference sequence). The V end was cut by 2 bases, the J end by 8 bases, with 14 bases between. The CDR3 runs to 14 residues. CDR3 in DNA: TGTGCCAGCAGCTTCGGAGGGGGCCGCGATGAGCAGTTCTTC. Protein sequence: CASSFGGGRDEQFF. Full variable domain (remainder filled in from reference TRBV5-4 and TRBJ2-1): ETGVTQSPTHLIKTRGQQVTLRCSSQSGHNTVSWYQQALGQGPQFIFQYYREEENGRGNFPPRFSGLQFPNYSSELNVNALELDDSALYLCASSFGGGRDEQFFGPGTRLTVL.

The table lists this clone with a count of one. CDR3 sequence reads: CAWNGQNTGELFF. The CDR3 DNA reads as TGTGCCTGGAATGGACAAAACACCGGGGAGCTGTTTTTT. The V call is TRBV30, the J call TRBJ2-2; TRBD1 might be the D (5 bases). V lost 4 bases, J lost 2 bases, and 8 bases lay in between. The CDR3 consists of 13 residues. From germline, CDR1 is GTSNPN and CDR2 SVGIG (reference sequence).

The V and J genes are TRBV18 and TRBJ1-2, with 7 nucleotides matching TRBD1. CDR1 and CDR2 (germline): KGHSH, LQKENI. Trimming took 6 bases from V and 8 from J; bases not matched to a gene: 9. This CDR3 spans 13 amino acids. The CDR3 sequence: CASSHGTEEGYTF. The DNA for the CDR3 is TGTGCCAGCTCGCACGGGACAGAAGAGGGCTACACCTTC.

The chain recombines TRBV5-4 with TRBJ2-7, with TRBD1 identical over 8 bases. The germline V gene encodes CDR1 SGHNT and CDR2 YYREEE (reference sequence). The length of the CDR3 is 15 residues. After removal of 1 base from V and 5 bases from J, the junction contained 8 bases not matched to a gene. CDR3 nucleotide sequence: TGTGCCAGCAGCTTGTACTTAGACAGGGGCCACGAGCAGTACTTC. As protein: CASSLYLDRGHEQYF.

As to this clone: Other DNA variants within this sample encode the same CDR3. The genes are TRBV18 and TRBJ1-2; D not certain. Germline V lookup: CDR1 KGHSH, CDR2 LQKENI. This CDR3 comprises 13 residues. Trimming shortened V by 3 bases and J by 2 bases, and 7 bases separated the two germline ends. CDR3: CASSPEGNYGYTF. In nucleotides, the CDR3 is TGTGCCAGCTCACCTGAGGGCAACTATGGCTACACCTTC.

This chain links TRBV19 with TRBJ1-1, with TRBD1 identical over 8 bases. CDR1 and CDR2 (germline): LNHDA, SQIVND (reference sequence). The V segment lost 6 bases and the J segment 7 bases; nucleotides outside the gene matches: 13. CDR3 length equals 15 residues. The CDR3 spells CASSQGTGGQGEAFF. Written as DNA, the CDR3 is TGTGCCAGTAGCCAGGGAACGGGCGGACAGGGTGAAGCTTTCTTT.

The chain recombines TRBV6-1 with TRBJ1-1, with 9 positions matching TRBD1. The CDR3 consists of 14 residues. Germline V CDR1 and CDR2: MNHNS, SASEGT. Trimming removed 6 bases from V and 5 bases from J; junction bases left unmatched: 7. In nucleotides, the CDR3 is TGTGCCAGCAGAGACGGACAGGGGTCTACTGAAGCTTTCTTT. Translating it yields CASRDGQGSTEAFF.

About this clone itself: In the same sample, other DNA sequences code for this CDR3. This sequence joins TRBV28 and TRBJ1-5; no clear D gene. With 6 bases removed from V and 6 bases from J, the gap between germline ends came to 9 bases. This CDR3 comprises 12 residues. The germline CDR1 and CDR2 sequences are MDHEN and SYDVKM. The CDR3 protein is CASSSGSQPQHF. The CDR3 nucleotides read TGTGCCAGCAGCTCCGGGAGTCAGCCCCAGCATTTT.

The rearrangement joins TRBV6-6 to TRBJ1-5; no firm D call. Trimming left V 7 bases short and J 5 bases short, with 9 bases between. Germline CDR1 and CDR2: MNHNY and SVGAGI (reference sequence). CDR3 length equals 12 residues. The CDR3 here is CASNGVDQPQHF. DNA for the CDR3: TGTGCCAGCAATGGTGTAGATCAGCCCCAGCATTTT.